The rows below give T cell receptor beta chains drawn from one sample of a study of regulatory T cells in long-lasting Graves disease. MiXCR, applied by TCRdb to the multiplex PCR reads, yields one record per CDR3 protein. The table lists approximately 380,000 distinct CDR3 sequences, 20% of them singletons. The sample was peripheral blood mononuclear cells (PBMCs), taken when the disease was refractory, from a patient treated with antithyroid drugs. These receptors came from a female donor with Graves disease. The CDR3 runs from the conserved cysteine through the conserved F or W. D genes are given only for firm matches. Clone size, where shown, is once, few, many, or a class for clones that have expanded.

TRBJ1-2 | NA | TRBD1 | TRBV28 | CASSLRTGGVYGYTF | TGTGCCAGCAGTTTACGGACAGGGGGGGTTTATGGCTACACCTTC
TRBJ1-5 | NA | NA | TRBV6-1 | CASRSRPVEPQHF | TGTGCCAGCAGATCAAGGCCCGTTGAGCCCCAGCATTTT
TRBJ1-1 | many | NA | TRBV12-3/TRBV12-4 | CASSLAPTGATEAFF | TGTGCCAGCAGCTTAGCGCCCACCGGAGCTACTGAAGCTTTCTTT
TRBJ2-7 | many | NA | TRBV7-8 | CASSLVGPAEQYF | TGTGCCAGCAGCTTAGTTGGCCCAGCCGAGCAGTACTTC
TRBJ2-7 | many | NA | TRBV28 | CASSPWEDSYEQYF | TGTGCCAGCAGCCCATGGGAGGACTCCTACGAGCAGTACTTC
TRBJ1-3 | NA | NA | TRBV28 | CASSQSSENTIYF | TGTGCCAGCAGCCAATCCTCTGAAAACACCATATATTTT
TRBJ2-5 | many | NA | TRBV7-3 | CASSQRQLQETQYF | TGTGCCAGCAGCCAACGACAGCTCCAAGAGACCCAGTACTTC
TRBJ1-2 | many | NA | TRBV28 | CASSGTLGGYTF | TGTGCCAGCAGTGGGACCCTAGGAGGCTACACCTTC
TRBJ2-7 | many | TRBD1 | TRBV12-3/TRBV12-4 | CASSLTGTGTHEQYF | TGTGCCAGCAGTCTCACCGGGACAGGGACCCACGAGCAGTACTTC
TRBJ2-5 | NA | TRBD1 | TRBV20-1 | CSAEQKTGGPQETQYF | TGCAGTGCCGAGCAAAAAACAGGGGGGCCCCAAGAGACCCAGTACTTC
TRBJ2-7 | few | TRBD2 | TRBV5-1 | CASTKSGTSGRNYEQYF | TGCGCCAGCACCAAGTCCGGGACTAGCGGGAGGAACTACGAGCAGTACTTC
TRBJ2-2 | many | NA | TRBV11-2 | CASSPSRVAGELFF | TGTGCCAGCAGCCCTTCCAGGGTTGCCGGGGAGCTGTTTTTT
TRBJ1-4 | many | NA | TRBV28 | CASSLGGPNEKLFF | TGTGCCAGCAGTTTAGGGGGACCTAATGAAAAACTGTTTTTT
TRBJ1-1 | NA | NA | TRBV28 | CASSLFWTESAEAFF | TGTGCCAGCAGTTTGTTCTGGACGGAATCCGCTGAAGCTTTCTTT
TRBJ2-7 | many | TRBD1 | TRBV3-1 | CASSQQQGSYEQYF | TGTGCCAGCAGCCAACAACAGGGGTCCTACGAGCAGTACTTC
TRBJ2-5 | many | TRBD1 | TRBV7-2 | CASSPWGQHQETQYF | TGTGCCAGCAGCCCGTGGGGACAGCACCAAGAGACCCAGTACTTC
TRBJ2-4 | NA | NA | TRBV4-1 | CASSQEGAKNIQYF | TGCGCCAGCAGCCAAGAAGGGGCCAAAAACATTCAGTACTTC
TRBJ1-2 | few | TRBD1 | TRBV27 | CASSLYRGHGYTF | TGTGCCAGCAGTTTATACAGGGGTCATGGCTACACCTTC
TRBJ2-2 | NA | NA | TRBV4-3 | CASSQEYRRGTGELFF | TGCGCCAGCAGCCAAGAATACCGCCGGGGCACCGGGGAGCTGTTTTTT
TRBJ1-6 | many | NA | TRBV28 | CASSFGNRGNSPLHF | TGTGCCAGCAGTTTCGGCAATAGGGGGAATTCACCCCTCCACTTT
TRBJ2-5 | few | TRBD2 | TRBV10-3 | CAISESSGRETQYF | TGTGCCATCAGTGAGTCGAGCGGGAGGGAGACCCAGTACTTC
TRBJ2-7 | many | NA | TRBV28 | CASSAPLFSLGVQYF | TGTGCCAGCAGTGCTCCCCTATTCTCTCTGGGTGTGCAGTACTTC
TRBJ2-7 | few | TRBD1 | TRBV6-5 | CASSFTGTGTYEQYF | TGTGCCAGCAGTTTCACAGGGACAGGGACCTACGAGCAGTACTTC
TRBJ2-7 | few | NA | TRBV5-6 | CASSDYSYEQYF | TGTGCCAGCAGCGATTACTCCTACGAGCAGTACTTC
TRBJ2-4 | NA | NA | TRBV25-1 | CASRWENIQYF | TGTGCCAGCAGGTGGGAAAACATTCAGTACTTC
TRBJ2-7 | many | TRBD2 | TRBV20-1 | CSASPTSGGGVQYF | TGCAGTGCTTCCCCGACTAGCGGTGGGGGGGTGCAGTACTTC
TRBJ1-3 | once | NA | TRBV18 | CASSPPNEQGNTIYF | TGTGCCAGCTCACCCCCAAACGAGCAGGGGAACACCATATATTTT
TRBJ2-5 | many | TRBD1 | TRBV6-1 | CASNSGQFQRETQYF | TGTGCCAGCAACTCGGGACAGTTTCAGAGAGAGACCCAGTACTTC
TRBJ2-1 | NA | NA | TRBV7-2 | CASSLSGGIGGDEQFF | TGTGCCAGCAGCCTATCAGGGGGCATCGGGGGGGATGAGCAGTTCTTC
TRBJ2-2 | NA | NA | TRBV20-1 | CSARDLKRGTGELFF | TGCAGTGCTAGAGACCTAAAAAGGGGAACCGGGGAGCTGTTTTTT
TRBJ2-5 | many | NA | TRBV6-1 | CASSAGLQETQYF | TGTGCCAGCAGTGCAGGGCTACAAGAGACCCAGTACTTC
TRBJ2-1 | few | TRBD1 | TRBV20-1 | CSALGDSYNEQFF | TGCAGTGCCCTAGGGGACAGTTACAATGAGCAGTTCTTC
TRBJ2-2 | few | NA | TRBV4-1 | CASSQLPARDTGELFF | TGCGCCAGCAGCCAATTACCGGCCCGGGACACCGGGGAGCTGTTTTTT
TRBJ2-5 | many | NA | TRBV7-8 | CASSQGGNGIRETQYF | TGTGCCAGCAGCCAGGGGGGGAACGGGATTCGAGAGACCCAGTACTTC
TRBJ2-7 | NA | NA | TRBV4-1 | CASSQDGGGGYEQYF | TGCGCCAGCAGCCAAGATGGGGGAGGTGGCTACGAGCAGTACTTC
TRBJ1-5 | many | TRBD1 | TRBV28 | CASIQRQGFNQPQHF | TGTGCCAGCATTCAAAGACAGGGTTTTAATCAGCCCCAGCATTTT
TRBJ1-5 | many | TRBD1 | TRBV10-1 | CARGTGGFQPQHF | TGCGCCAGGGGGACAGGGGGCTTTCAGCCCCAGCATTTT
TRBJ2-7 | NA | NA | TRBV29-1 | CSVDRGMGEQYF | TGCAGCGTTGATCGGGGGATGGGCGAGCAGTACTTC
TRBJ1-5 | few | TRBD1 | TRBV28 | CASSFGDRSTSGLDF | TGTGCCAGCAGTTTTGGGGACAGGTCTACGTCCGGCCTCGATTTT
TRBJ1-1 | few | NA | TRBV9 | CASSLGWGENTEAFF | TGTGCCAGCAGTCTAGGGTGGGGTGAGAACACTGAAGCTTTCTTT
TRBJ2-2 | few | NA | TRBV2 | CASSVLENGELFF | TGTGCCAGCAGTGTGTTGGAGAACGGGGAGCTGTTTTTT
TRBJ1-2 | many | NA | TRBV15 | CATSSAGTTYRYTF | TGTGCCACCAGCAGCGCCGGGACAACCTACCGCTACACCTTC
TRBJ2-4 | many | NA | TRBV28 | CASSPHGRKLAKNIQYF | TGTGCCAGCAGTCCCCATGGGCGGAAATTAGCCAAAAACATTCAGTACTTC
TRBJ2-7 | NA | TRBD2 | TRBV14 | CASSQPAGGGEQYF | TGTGCCAGCAGCCAACCAGCGGGAGGGGGCGAGCAGTACTTC